The TCR beta chain described here comes from a study of T cells in Graves' hyperthyroidism and ophthalmopathy. Study-level results: In the blood, most expanded thyroid clonotypes above 0.001 appeared as well. Prediction of ophthalmopathy progression came a median roughly 6.7 months pre-onset. Ophthalmopathy and stable hyperthyroidism were separated by a 13 V-J model.

V lost 2 bases, J lost 7 bases, and 12 bases lay in between. Germline V CDR1 and CDR2: LNHDA, SQIVND (reference sequence). There are 15 residues in the CDR3. In this sample, this clonotype turned up a few times. Its specificity is unknown. PBMCs stemmed from less than 13 ml fresh peripheral blood. Researchers took RNA transcripts and amplified the TCR beta CDR3 regions from them. Researchers ran a first-round RT-PCR on the TCR CDR3 using the HTBI primer set. TCRdb independently ran MiXCR on the multiplex PCR reads; one entry per CDR3 protein. The profile covers about 290,000 distinct CDR3 sequences, with around 15% appearing a single time and 7% to 9.5% taken by the ten largest.

The sequenced material came from blood. The chain has TRBV19 and TRBJ1-6; the D gene is possibly TRBD1 (5 bases). This TCR was recovered from a woman between 35 and 50 years old with Graves' hyperthyroidism. The CDR3 nucleotides are TGTGCCAGTAGTATATTAACAGGAGTAAATTCACCCCTCCACTTT. This sequence encodes CASSILTGVNSPLHF.